This T cell receptor (beta chain) emerged from a study of T cells in Graves' hyperthyroidism and ophthalmopathy. On the study more broadly: Peripheral blood was taken when the disease was first diagnosed, before any treatment began. Regarding the study as a whole: Ophthalmopathy and stable hyperthyroidism were separated by a 13 V-J model.

Details on this clonotype: Its antigen is undetermined.

The CDR3 regions of TCR beta were amplified from RNA transcripts. The HTBI primer set was used in a first-round RT-PCR of the TCR CDR3. TCRdb called the multiplex PCR reads again in MiXCR, with one record for every CDR3 protein. The sample consists of under 200,000 distinct CDR3 sequences, about 9.4% of them appearing once. There are 15 residues in the CDR3. Germline V CDR1 and CDR2: MNHEY, SVGAGI. The ends lost 2 bases at V and 1 base at J; junction bases unmatched: 3. Patients showing uncontrolled infection, other autoimmune disease, pregnancy or lactation were ineligible. Each diagnosis was grounded in clinical symptoms, serum thyroxine and TRAb, thyroid ultrasound, and orbital computed tomography.

Sequences were obtained from blood. The origin of this receptor is a woman younger than 35 with Graves' hyperthyroidism that later progressed to Graves' ophthalmopathy. The chain recombines TRBV6-5 with TRBJ1-1, with 8 bases lining up with TRBD1. Here the CDR3 DNA reads TGTGCCAGCAGTTACGCCGGGACAGGGAACACTGAAGCTTTCTTT. This gives the protein CASSYAGTGNTEAFF.